This T cell receptor beta chain was profiled in a study of shared clonotypes between healthy human individuals. Libraries were prepared by immunoSEQ multiplex PCR; TCRdb keeps only in-frame clonotypes and omits some of them. There are approximately 740,000 clones in the sample; 80% to 95% occur only once, and less than 25% lies in the top ten. This CDR3 region has 17 residues. Germline assignment: CDR1 SEHNR and CDR2 FQNEAQ (reference sequence). V lost 4 bases, J lost 4 bases, and 7 bases stayed unmatched. Naive CD8 isolation took CD45RO-negative cells positively selected for CCR7 and excluded terminally differentiated effector memory CD45RA+ cells. Every donor was a Caucasian adult from Nashville, Tennessee.

Sequences were obtained from naive CD8+ T cells sorted from blood. The receptor was derived from a man aged 30-40 years in good health. The chain has TRBV7-9 and TRBJ2-5, with 15 bases matching TRBD2. In DNA, the CDR3 is TGTGCCAGCAGCTCAGGACTAGCGGGAGGGCCGGGAGAGACCCAGTACTTC. It is translated as CASSSGLAGGPGETQYF.